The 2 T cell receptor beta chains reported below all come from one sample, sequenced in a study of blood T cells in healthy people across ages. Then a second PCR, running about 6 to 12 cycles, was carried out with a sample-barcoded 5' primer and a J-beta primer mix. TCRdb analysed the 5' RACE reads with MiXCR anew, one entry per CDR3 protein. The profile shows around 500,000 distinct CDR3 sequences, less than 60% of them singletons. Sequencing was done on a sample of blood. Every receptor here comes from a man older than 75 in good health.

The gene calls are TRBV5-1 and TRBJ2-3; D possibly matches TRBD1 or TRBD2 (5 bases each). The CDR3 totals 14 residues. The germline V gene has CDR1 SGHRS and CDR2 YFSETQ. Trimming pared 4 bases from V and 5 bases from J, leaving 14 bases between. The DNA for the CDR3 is TGCGCCAGCAGCCCCGGAGATGGGGGAGATACGCAGTATTTT. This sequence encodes CASSPGDGGDTQYF.

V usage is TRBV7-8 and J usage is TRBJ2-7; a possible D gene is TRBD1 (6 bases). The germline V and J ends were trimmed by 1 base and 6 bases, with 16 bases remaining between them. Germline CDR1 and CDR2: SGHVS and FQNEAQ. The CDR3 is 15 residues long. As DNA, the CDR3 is TGTGCCAGCAGCTTAGGCAGGACAGATCTGGGCGAGCAGTACTTC. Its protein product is CASSLGRTDLGEQYF.